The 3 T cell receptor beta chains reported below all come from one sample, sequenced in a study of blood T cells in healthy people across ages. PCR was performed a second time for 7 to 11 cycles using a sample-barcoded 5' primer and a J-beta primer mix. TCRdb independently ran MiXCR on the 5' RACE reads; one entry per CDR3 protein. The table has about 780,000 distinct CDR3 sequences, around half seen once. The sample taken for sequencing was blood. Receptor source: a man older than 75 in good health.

CDR3 residues: CATLSWGTGELFF. CDR3 DNA sequence: TGTGCCACTTTATCGTGGGGCACCGGGGAGCTGTTTTTT. J is TRBJ2-2 and V is TRBV15; D is ambiguous. Looked up from germline, CDR1 is LNHNV and CDR2 is YYDKDF (reference sequence). V was cut by 9 bases and J by 4 bases, with 12 bases left in between. The CDR3 contains 13 residues. The complete variable domain, with remaining parts taken from reference TRBV15 and TRBJ2-2, reads DAMVIQNPRYQVTQFGKPVTLSCSQTLNHNVMYWYQQKSSQAPKLLFHYYDKDFNNEADTPDNFQSRRPNTSFCFLDIRSPGLGDTAMYLCATLSWGTGELFFGEGSRLTVL.

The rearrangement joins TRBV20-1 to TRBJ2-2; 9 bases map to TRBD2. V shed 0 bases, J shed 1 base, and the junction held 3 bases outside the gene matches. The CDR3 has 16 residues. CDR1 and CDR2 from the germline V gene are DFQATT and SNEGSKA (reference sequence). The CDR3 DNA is TGCAGTGCTAGAGATATACTAGCGGGGAACACCGGGGAGCTGTTTTTT. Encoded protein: CSARDILAGNTGELFF.

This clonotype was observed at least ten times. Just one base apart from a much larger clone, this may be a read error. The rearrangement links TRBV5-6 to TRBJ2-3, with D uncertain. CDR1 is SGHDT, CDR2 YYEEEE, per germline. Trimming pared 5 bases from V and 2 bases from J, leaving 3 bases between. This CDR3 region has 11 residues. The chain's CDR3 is CASRNTDTQYF. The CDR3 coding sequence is TGTGCCAGCAGGAACACAGATACGCAGTATTTT.